This record covers a single T cell receptor beta chain. These data come from a study of metastatic and nonmetastatic thyroid tumors. Thyroid surgery was preceded by no treatment in any patient. In the source study's methods: Clinicopathological groups supplied CDR3 differences that were used to build a distant-metastasis classifier for papillary thyroid cancer. TCRdb reanalyzed the PCR reads with MiXCR. The authors' filters were not applied to this entry. The table lists almost 35,000 clones, roughly a third of them singletons, with roughly 23% in the top ten. The sequence was obtained from a female donor with papillary thyroid cancer or a benign thyroid nodule (not recorded which). Some clones in this sample may be carry-over from other donors' samples. The sample taken for sequencing was tumor tissue.

CDR3 amino acids: CASSAVRTWNTGELFF. The CDR3 DNA follows: TGTGCCAGCAGCGCTGTCCGGACATGGAACACCGGGGAGCTGTTTTTT. The rearrangement uses TRBV11-2 and TRBJ2-2, with D perhaps TRBD1 (5 bases). Per germline, CDR1 SGHAT and CDR2 FQNNGV. V gave up 5 bases and J gave up 1 base, with 14 bases separating them. The CDR3 consists of 16 residues.